The text below deals with one TCR beta chain. Measured with immunoSEQ multiplex PCR; TCRdb has only the in-frame clones, and not every one. The sample carries 70,000 to 80,000 clones, about 80% recorded once. This sample was taken from a study of blood T cell repertoires in COVID-19. At the level of the study: Sample material is recorded as cDNA or gDNA derived from T cells, B-cell-depleted T cells, or PBMCs.

The sequence derives from a man between 45 and 60 years old with acute or convalescent COVID-19. Sequencing input: peripheral blood.

Here the CDR3 reads CASSSSQDRSLRANVLTF. The CDR3 bases are TGTGCCAGCAGTTCCTCCCAGGACAGGAGCTTAAGAGCCAACGTCCTGACTTTC. The rearrangement uses TRBV6-2 or TRBV6-3 and TRBJ2-6; the match to TRBD1 covers 7 bases. The CDR3 consists of 18 residues. Germline values: CDR1 MNHEY, CDR2 SVGEGT. The ends lost 4 bases at V and 7 bases at J; junction bases unmatched: 16.